This T cell receptor (beta chain) is from a study of blood T cell repertoires in COVID-19. Study overall: Sites across the United States, Italy and Spain contributed samples from acute and convalescent COVID-19.

The V and J ends lost 2 bases and 5 bases respectively, with 18 bases between them. Germline V lookup: CDR1 SGHDN, CDR2 FVKESK. This CDR3 region has 16 residues. Original handling: Estimation of nucleated cell counts relied on the amplification of reference gene primers. TCRdb's copy holds only in-frame clones and misses some; the assay was immunoSEQ multiplex PCR. V and J calls and clone size follow that table, whereas D and trimming were derived from the DNA. The data hold more than 25,000 clones, with approximately 83% observed a single time. Patients of the Seattle cohort, enrolled during active infection, were followed longitudinally.

Sequencing was performed on peripheral blood. The receptor's source is a woman of 80 years or more with COVID-19, enrolled during active disease. The chain links TRBV14 to TRBJ1-1, with a tentative D call TRBD1 (6 bases). The CDR3 here is CASSQINPRGRTEAFF. CDR3 nucleotide sequence: TGTGCCAGCAGCCAAATTAACCCCAGGGGAAGAACTGAAGCTTTCTTT.